These 29 T cell receptor beta chains were sequenced from one sample in a study of Graves' ophthalmopathy and Graves' hyperthyroidism. Transcripts of RNA were the source for amplifying TCR beta CDR3 regions. First-round RT-PCR with HTBI primers preceded a second-round multiplex PCR. TCRdb reanalysed the multiplex PCR reads using MiXCR and keeps one entry per CDR3 protein. The table includes 400,000 to 450,000 distinct CDR3 sequences, roughly 21% detected once. The sequenced material came from peripheral blood. Receptors were obtained from a woman aged 18-29 years with stable Graves' hyperthyroidism.

The chain couples TRBV12-3 or TRBV12-4 to TRBJ2-7, with 10 bases aligning to TRBD1. This CDR3 contains 15 residues. V lost 3 bases, J lost 5 bases, and 7 bases stayed unmatched. In DNA, the CDR3 is TGTGCCAGCAGTTTCCGGACAGGGGGAATCCACGAGCAGTACTTC. Protein product: CASSFRTGGIHEQYF.

This clonotype was counted at least ten times. CDR3 DNA sequence: TGTGCCAGCAGAGGACTAGCGGGAGTTGTCCACGAGCAGTACTTC. It translates to CASRGLAGVVHEQYF. This chain uses TRBV2 with TRBJ2-7, with 13 bases matching TRBD2. Germline-derived CDR1 and CDR2 are SNHLY and FYNNEI. After removal of 6 bases from V and 5 bases from J, the junction contained 7 bases not matched to a gene. The CDR3 has 15 amino acids. Full variable domain (remainder filled in from reference TRBV2 and TRBJ2-7): EPEVTQTPSHQVTQMGQEVILRCVPISNHLYFYWYRQILGQKVEFLVSFYNNEISEKSEIFDDQFSVERPDGSNFTLKIRSTKLEDSAMYFCASRGLAGVVHEQYFGPGTRLTVT.

The table lists this clonotype with a few counts. The chain uses TRBV12-3 or TRBV12-4 and TRBJ1-1; D not certain. Deletions cut 1 base from V and 8 bases from J, with 8 bases between. The CDR3 runs to 12 residues. CDR3 amino acids: CASSLGAAEAFF. DNA of the CDR3: TGTGCCAGCAGTTTAGGGGCAGCCGAAGCTTTCTTT.

This chain uses TRBV30 with TRBJ1-1; perhaps TRBD1 as D (6 bases). The germline gives CDR1 GTSNPN, CDR2 SVGIG (reference sequence). CDR3 size: 14 residues. Trimming took off 5 bases at V and 1 base at J, with 14 bases between the two ends. The DNA for the CDR3 is TGTGCCTGGGTACGGGCAGGGGCGAACACTGAAGCTTTCTTT. Amino acid sequence: CAWVRAGANTEAFF.

The count of this clonotype is one. CDR3 sequence: CSAGSGGRSYEQYF. DNA for the CDR3: TGCAGTGCAGGTAGCGGGGGCCGATCCTACGAGCAGTACTTC. This sequence joins TRBV20-1 and TRBJ2-7; 9 bases align to TRBD2. Germline assignment: CDR1 DFQATT and CDR2 SNEGSKA (reference sequence). V lost 6 bases and J lost 1; bases outside the gene matches: 7. This CDR3 region has 14 residues.

The gene calls are TRBV29-1 and TRBJ2-7, with no clear D. The length of the CDR3 is 13 residues. Germline CDR1 SQVTM, CDR2 ANQGSEA. The V end was cut by 0 bases, the J end by 0 bases, with 6 bases between. CDR3 coding DNA: TGCAGCGTTGAAGACAGGAGCTCCTACGAGCAGTACTTC. It encodes CSVEDRSSYEQYF.

The rearrangement joins TRBV19 to TRBJ2-2; 12 nucleotides match TRBD2. CDR1 is LNHDA and CDR2 is SQIVND in the germline V gene (reference sequence). V gave up 6 bases and J gave up 5 bases; unmatched junction bases: 7. The length of the CDR3 is 16 residues. The CDR3 DNA sequence: TGTGCCAGTAGCAGACTAGCGGGAGTAATGACCGGGGAGCTGTTTTTT. This sequence encodes CASSRLAGVMTGELFF.

This clonotype was counted only a few times. The chain has TRBV20-1 and TRBJ2-2; maybe TRBD1 (5 bases). CDR3 length: 15 amino acids. Between the trimmed V and J ends, which lost 4 bases and 4 bases, there was a span of 16 bases. Germline CDR1 is DFQATT and CDR2 is SNEGSKA (reference sequence). The CDR3 bases are TGCAGTGCTAAAAGACAGCTTTGGGGCACCGGGGAGCTGTTTTTT. Amino acids: CSAKRQLWGTGELFF.

At least ten counts were recorded for this clonotype. The chain links TRBV11-1 to TRBJ2-7; no clear D. The germline V and J ends were trimmed by 5 bases and 2 bases, with 19 bases remaining between them. The CDR3 sequence is 16 residues long. Germline loops: CDR1 SGHAT, CDR2 FQDESV (reference sequence). CDR3 nucleotides: TGTGCCAGCAGCGAGACAACAGACCGATTCGCCTACGAGCAGTACTTC. Protein sequence: CASSETTDRFAYEQYF. The variable domain in full, with the rest retrieved from reference TRBV11-1 and TRBJ2-7, is EAEVAQSPRYKITEKSQAVAFWCDPISGHATLYWYRQILGQGPELLVQFQDESVVDDSQLPKDRFSAERLKGVDSTLKIQPAELGDSAMYLCASSETTDRFAYEQYFGPGTRLTVT.

Many counts were recorded for this clonotype. The CDR3 protein is CASSFGRGELYEQYF. For the CDR3, the DNA is TGTGCCAGCAGCTTTGGCAGGGGGGAATTGTACGAGCAGTACTTC. The chain uses TRBV11-2 and TRBJ2-7, with D possibly being TRBD1 (7 bases). V was pared by 3 bases and J by 4 bases, with 16 bases between. CDR1 and CDR2 from the germline V gene are SGHAT and FQNNGV. The CDR3 spans 15 residues.

This clonotype showed up many times. The chain employs TRBV6-5 and TRBJ2-7; D might be TRBD1 (5 bases). Trimming shortened V by 4 bases and J by 1 base, and 11 bases separated the two germline ends. The CDR3 is 14 residues long. Germline CDR1 reads MNHEY; CDR2 reads SVGAGI. The CDR3 DNA follows: TGTGCCAGCAGTTGGGGAAGACAGTCCTACGAGCAGTACTTC. It encodes CASSWGRQSYEQYF.

The chain carries TRBV7-3 and TRBJ1-5; the match to TRBD1 covers 9 bases. The CDR3 runs to 15 residues. Looked up from germline, CDR1 is SGHTA and CDR2 is FQGTGA. Trimming at V came to 4 bases and at J to 6 bases, leaving 7 bases not matched to a gene. This chain's CDR3 is CASSSSGTGSQPQHF. The CDR3 DNA reads as TGTGCCAGCAGCTCCTCCGGGACAGGGAGTCAGCCCCAGCATTTT.

This clonotype was seen at least ten times. J is TRBJ1-2 and V is TRBV3-1, with D tentatively TRBD1 (6 bases). The germline V gene encodes CDR1 LGHDT and CDR2 YNNKEL (reference sequence). The CDR3 loop spans 11 amino acids. V was clipped by 4 bases and J by 12 bases, with 12 bases between them. The CDR3 loop reads CASSRRTVHTF. The DNA of the CDR3 is TGTGCCAGCAGCCGCCGGACAGTCCACACCTTC.

This clonotype was seen ten or more times. This sequence joins TRBV27 and TRBJ2-7; 9 bases are shared with TRBD1. V lost 3 bases to trimming and J lost 3 bases; unmatched junction nucleotides: 3. This CDR3 has 14 amino acids. Germline V gives CDR1 MNHEY, CDR2 SMNVEV (reference sequence). The CDR3 nucleotides read TGTGCCAGCAGTTTTGGGACAGGGAGCTACGAGCAGTACTTC. Its translation: CASSFGTGSYEQYF.

This clonotype was counted at least ten times. This sequence joins TRBV28 and TRBJ2-2; 7 bases are a match to TRBD1. CDR1 and CDR2 (germline): MDHEN, SYDVKM. This CDR3 region has 17 residues. The V segment lost 5 bases and the J segment 0 bases; nucleotides outside the gene matches: 9. CDR3 in DNA: TGTGCCAGCAGTCTTTACAGGGGAACCACGAACACCGGGGAGCTGTTTTTT. Amino acid sequence: CASSLYRGTTNTGELFF.

This clonotype was counted many times. The rearrangement joins TRBV30 to TRBJ2-5, with 8 bases fitting TRBD1. Germline V gene lookup returns CDR1 GTSNPN and CDR2 SVGIG (reference sequence). The CDR3 covers 13 residues. J was trimmed by 4 bases and V by 3 bases; bases with no gene match: 4. The CDR3 is CAWSDRGRETQYF. The CDR3 region has the DNA TGTGCCTGGAGCGACAGGGGAAGAGAGACCCAGTACTTC. Supplemented by reference TRBV30 and TRBJ2-5, the full variable domain reads SQTIHQWPATLVQPVGSPLSLECTVEGTSNPNLYWYRQAAGRGLQLLFYSVGIGQISSEVPQNLSASRPQDRQFILSSKKLLLSDSGFYLCAWSDRGRETQYFGPGTRLLVL.

This clonotype appeared many times. This chain joins TRBV20-1 and TRBJ1-1; D not resolved. This CDR3 spans 11 amino acids. From germline, CDR1 is DFQATT and CDR2 SNEGSKA (reference sequence). V was pared by 4 bases and J by 1 base, with 4 bases between. The CDR3 DNA is TGCAGTGCTAATAAGAACACTGAAGCTTTCTTT. This encodes CSANKNTEAFF.

The J gene is TRBJ1-1, the V gene TRBV20-1, with 7 bases fitting TRBD1. Germline V gene lookup returns CDR1 DFQATT and CDR2 SNEGSKA (reference sequence). V gave up 6 bases and J gave up 1 base; unmatched junction bases: 8. The CDR3 is 14 residues long. CDR3 nucleotides: TGCAGTGCGATTAGGGACAGCCCGAACACTGAAGCTTTCTTT. As protein: CSAIRDSPNTEAFF.

This clonotype was observed at least ten times. The V and J genes are TRBV20-1 and TRBJ2-4; TRBD2 might be the D (5 bases). V lost 5 bases and J 0 bases, leaving 14 bases between the germline ends. The CDR3 has 15 amino acids. Per the germline V gene, CDR1 is DFQATT and CDR2 is SNEGSKA (reference sequence). In nucleotides, the CDR3 is TGCAGTGCTGCGGCTCTGGAGGTAGCCAAAAACATTCAGTACTTC. It codes for CSAAALEVAKNIQYF.

This clonotype has more than one count but fewer than ten. V and J are TRBV30 and TRBJ2-7; 11 nucleotides match TRBD1. The CDR3 is made up of 15 amino acids. With 3 bases clipped from V and 3 bases from J, the junction kept 7 bases outside the gene matches. Germline CDR1 reads GTSNPN; CDR2 reads SVGIG (reference sequence). The CDR3 is CAWSRGTGGFYEQYF. CDR3 DNA: TGTGCCTGGAGCCGGGGGACAGGGGGTTTCTACGAGCAGTACTTC.

This clonotype has at least ten counts. The V gene is TRBV3-1, the J gene TRBJ1-1; D may be TRBD1 (6 bases). This CDR3 is 15 amino acids long. The germline gives CDR1 LGHDT, CDR2 YNNKEL (reference sequence). V was cut by 4 bases and J by 11 bases, with 23 bases left in between. CDR3 sequence reads: CASSPLRDRRIEAFF. CDR3 DNA sequence: TGTGCCAGCAGCCCCTTACGAGACAGGCGGATTGAGGCTTTCTTT.

For this clonotype: This may arise from a read error, as a much more abundant clone is one base away. This chain connects TRBV12-3 or TRBV12-4 to TRBJ1-1; TRBD1 aligns across 7 bases. CDR3 length: 13 residues. The DNA of the CDR3 is TGTGCCAGCATTTTAGCGGACAGGTCAAAAGCTTTCTTT. It yields the protein CASILADRSKAFF.

The V call is TRBV6-1, the J call TRBJ2-7, with 10 bases that match TRBD1. This CDR3 spans 15 amino acids. The ends lost 1 base at V and 4 bases at J; junction bases unmatched: 4. Germline CDR1 MNHNS, CDR2 SASEGT. This CDR3 is CASSEEDRGLYEQYF. Written as DNA, the CDR3 is TGTGCCAGCAGTGAAGAAGACAGGGGGCTATACGAGCAGTACTTC.

This clonotype was counted many times. The chain links TRBV20-1 to TRBJ2-7, with 12 bases aligning to TRBD2. CDR1 is DFQATT and CDR2 is SNEGSKA in the germline V gene (reference sequence). V dropped 0 bases and J dropped 2; count of bases not matched to a gene: 11. CDR3 length: 18 amino acids. CDR3: CSARDLPSTSGSPYEQYF. The CDR3 coding sequence is TGCAGTGCTAGAGATCTACCATCGACTAGCGGGAGCCCCTACGAGCAGTACTTC.

This clonotype has ten or more counts. The chain recombines TRBV6-2 or TRBV6-3 with TRBJ2-7; 14 bases fit TRBD2. Germline V gives CDR1 MNHEY, CDR2 SVGEGT. The CDR3 spans 18 residues. Germline trimming cut 5 bases from V and 5 bases from J; bases unmatched to any gene: 14. CDR3 loop: CASSTYGSGTSGGDEQYF. The CDR3 DNA is TGTGCCAGCAGTACCTACGGCTCCGGGACTAGCGGGGGTGACGAGCAGTACTTC.

This clonotype was observed many times. J is TRBJ2-7 and V is TRBV12-3 or TRBV12-4; possible D gene TRBD1, 6 bases. Trimming pared 5 bases from V and 3 bases from J, leaving 23 bases between. This CDR3 has 17 amino acids. The CDR3: CASSPTPIRQVHYEQYF. The CDR3 DNA sequence: TGTGCCAGCAGTCCAACCCCGATCAGACAGGTCCACTACGAGCAGTACTTC.

This clonotype was seen at least ten times. The chain links TRBV3-1 to TRBJ2-7; D is unresolved. The CDR3 sequence is 13 residues long. Trimming took 3 bases from V and 2 from J, leaving 8 bases between them. Per the germline V gene, CDR1 is LGHDT and CDR2 is YNNKEL (reference sequence). For the CDR3, the DNA is TGTGCCAGCAGCCACCGGAGAACCTACGAGCAGTACTTC. Translating gives CASSHRRTYEQYF.

This clonotype occurred many times. The rearrangement links TRBV20-1 to TRBJ1-1; no reliable D call. This CDR3 spans 12 amino acids. CDR1 is DFQATT and CDR2 is SNEGSKA in the germline V gene (reference sequence). Deletions cut 0 bases from V and 3 bases from J, with 5 bases between. CDR3 sequence (DNA): TGCAGTGCTAGAGACCCGGACACTGAAGCTTTCTTT. Its translation is CSARDPDTEAFF.

This clonotype was detected ten times or more. The chain carries TRBV30 and TRBJ2-7; no definite D call. Trimming stripped 0 bases from V and 6 bases from J, with 15 bases between. Looked up from germline, CDR1 is GTSNPN and CDR2 is SVGIG (reference sequence). The CDR3 extends over 14 amino acids. Here the CDR3 DNA reads TGTGCCTGGAGTGTAATCCTGGGAAGGGCCGAGCAGTACTTC. The encoded protein is CAWSVILGRAEQYF.